The rows below give T cell receptor beta chains drawn from one sample of a study of Tregs in tolerant kidney transplant recipients. Generated by immunoSEQ multiplex PCR, the TCRdb table keeps only in-frame clones and is missing some. This sample has approximately 60,000 clones, with around 87% found just once. This specimen was CD4+ T cells from blood (PBMCs), taken 6 months after the transplant. The receptors originated from a human patient who received a combined kidney and bone marrow transplant. Some T cells may originate from the graft donor. Each CDR3 is given with its conserved first and last residue. D genes are given only for firm matches. A row's size may be missing; if present it is once, few, many or a size class.

TRBJ2-7	TRBD1	.	TRBV4-3	CASSQDLGQGAREQYF	TGCGCCAGCAGCCAAGATCTGGGGCAGGGGGCGAGAGAGCAGTACTTC
TRBJ2-3	TRBD2	.	TRBV9	CASSVAPGLAGGDTQYF	TGTGCCAGCAGCGTAGCTCCCGGACTAGCGGGGGGAGATACGCAGTATTTT
TRBJ1-5	TRBD1	.	TRBV30	CAWRDRPNQPQHF	TGTGCCTGGAGGGACAGGCCTAATCAGCCCCAGCATTTT
TRBJ1-2	TRBD1	.	TRBV7-2	CASSDHNRGIYGYTF	TGTGCCAGCAGCGATCATAACAGGGGAATCTATGGCTACACCTTC
TRBJ1-2	TRBD1	.	TRBV7-2	CASSPYRGGSYGYTF	TGTGCCAGCAGCCCCTACAGGGGTGGGTCCTATGGCTACACCTTC
TRBJ1-2	.	.	TRBV5-1	CASSLGVDRGYTF	TGCGCCAGCAGCTTGGGGGTGGACAGAGGCTACACCTTC
TRBJ2-1	TRBD1	.	TRBV30	CAWSGTLQGVQFF	TGTGCCTGGAGTGGAACTTTACAGGGGGTGCAGTTCTTC
TRBJ2-1	TRBD2	few	TRBV29-1	CSAGGRDYNEQFF	TGCAGCGCCGGGGGGAGAGACTACAATGAGCAGTTCTTC
TRBJ1-1	TRBD1	few	TRBV7-9	CASSPRDRPMNTEAFF	TGTGCCAGCAGCCCAAGGGACAGGCCCATGAACACTGAAGCTTTCTTT
TRBJ1-5	.	.	TRBV19	CASSGPGPSSNQPQHF	TGTGCCAGTAGCGGACCAGGGCCTTCTAGCAATCAGCCCCAGCATTTT
TRBJ1-5	.	.	TRBV19	CASIVTRVGSNQPQHF	TGTGCCAGTATCGTAACCCGGGTTGGAAGCAATCAGCCCCAGCATTTT
TRBJ1-2	.	.	TRBV11-2	CASSLQARGYTF	TGTGCCAGCAGCTTACAGGCGCGTGGCTACACCTTC
TRBJ2-7	TRBD2	.	TRBV19	CASSIVGGRHSVYEQYF	TGTGCCAGTAGTATAGTTGGCGGGAGGCACTCCGTTTATGAGCAGTACTTC
TRBJ2-7	.	.	TRBV7-9	CASSLERVEQYF	TGTGCCAGCAGCTTAGAACGGGTCGAGCAGTACTTC
TRBJ2-7	TRBD2	once	TRBV6-1	CASNRDYYNYEQYF	TGTGCCAGCAACCGGGACTACTATAACTACGAGCAGTACTTC
TRBJ1-2	.	few	TRBV30	CAWSPAGRRNYGYTF	TGTGCCTGGAGTCCGGCTGGTCGGAGAAACTATGGCTACACCTTC
TRBJ1-1	TRBD1	.	TRBV6-5	CASSYLQGVYTEAFF	TGTGCCAGCAGTTACCTACAGGGGGTTTACACTGAAGCTTTCTTT
TRBJ2-5	.	.	TRBV5-1	CASSLGDTPYQETQYF	TGCGCCAGCAGCTTGGGGGACACACCGTACCAAGAGACCCAGTACTTC
TRBJ2-6	.	.	TRBV7-3	CASSLRPPQVLSGANVLTF	TGTGCCAGCAGCTTAAGACCCCCACAGGTACTCTCTGGGGCCAACGTCCTGACTTTC
TRBJ2-3	TRBD2	.	TRBV9	CASSAGLAGADTQYF	TGTGCCAGCAGCGCCGGACTAGCGGGGGCAGATACGCAGTATTTT
TRBJ2-3	.	.	TRBV5-4	CASTPGPFGDTQYF	TGTGCCAGCACCCCAGGGCCGTTTGGAGATACGCAGTATTTT
TRBJ2-3	.	.	TRBV27	CASRARGAQYF	TGTGCCAGCAGGGCACGGGGTGCGCAGTATTTT
TRBJ2-3	TRBD2	.	TRBV7-3	CASSLRPKGLAGGDTQYF	TGTGCCAGCAGCTTGCGGCCTAAGGGACTAGCGGGAGGGGATACGCAGTATTTT
TRBJ1-1	.	few	TRBV19	CASSTSGGYKTEAFF	TGTGCCAGTAGTACATCGGGGGGCTACAAAACTGAAGCTTTCTTT
TRBJ2-7	TRBD1	.	TRBV7-2	CASSWDSLTYEQYF	TGTGCCAGCAGCTGGGACAGTCTGACCTACGAGCAGTACTTC
TRBJ2-5	.	.	TRBV4-3	CASSQAIRQGGETQYF	TGCGCCAGCAGCCAAGCGATTCGGCAGGGCGGTGAGACCCAGTACTTC
TRBJ2-3	.	.	TRBV4-1	CASSFSRQVEVDTQYF	TGCGCCAGCAGCTTTTCGCGACAGGTCGAGGTAGATACGCAGTATTTT
TRBJ2-1	TRBD2	.	TRBV15	CATGLAGINEQFF	TGTGCCACCGGACTAGCGGGAATCAATGAGCAGTTCTTC
TRBJ2-1	TRBD2	.	TRBV19	CASSKLAGAYNEQFF	TGTGCCAGTAGTAAACTAGCGGGAGCCTACAATGAGCAGTTCTTC
TRBJ2-7	TRBD2	.	TRBV19	CASSGTSGRGSEQYF	TGTGCCAGTAGTGGGACTAGCGGGAGAGGGAGCGAGCAGTACTTC
TRBJ2-1	TRBD2	.	TRBV28	CASSSGGASGLYNEQFF	TGTGCCAGCAGTTCCGGGGGGGCTAGCGGGCTGTACAATGAGCAGTTCTTC
TRBJ2-1	TRBD1	.	TRBV19	CASSIGYRGYNEQFF	TGTGCCAGTAGTATAGGCTACAGGGGCTACAATGAGCAGTTCTTC